This T cell receptor beta chain was identified in a study of T cells expressing NK-cell markers. CDR1 is SGHRS and CDR2 is YFSETQ in the germline V gene. This CDR3 contains 19 residues. TCRdb re-analyzed the 5' RACE reads; it lists each CDR3 protein once, without DNA. This sample's clone table lists 350,000 to 400,000 distinct CDR3 sequences. Source material: blood T cells: a sorted CD56 or NKG2C T cell subset, CD4+ or CD8+ T cells, or bulk PBMC T cells (not recorded which). This clonotype was sampled from a woman in her 50s in good health. The V and J genes are TRBV5-1 and TRBJ2-5; with no DNA, the TCRdb D assignment of TRBD2 cannot be verified. CDR3 residues: CASSSGTSGTIWTQETQYF.